The sequence of this TCR beta chain was determined in a study of blood T cell repertoires in COVID-19 (dated by TCRdb to 2020 to 2022). In the study overall: The collaborator samples originated in the United States, Italy and Spain and spanned the acute and convalescent phases of COVID-19. The repertoires were released in a freely available public database meant as a resource for research on the immune response to SARS-CoV-2. The samples were drawn from the first 160 participants of the ongoing ImmuneRACE study and from 1,254 subjects provided by 6 global collaborators. The prospective study material was composed of cDNA or gDNA derived from T cells, B-cell-depleted T cells, or PBMCs. Deeply sampled blood TCRbeta repertoires from subjects exposed to, actively infected with, or recovered from COVID-19 were included in the dataset. Where available, HLA class I and class II types were obtained from metadata supplied by the sample provider rather than from assay-based typing. A de-identified subject ID, COVID-19 status, age in years and sex were almost always included in the sample metadata.

Collaborating institutions collected whole blood in K2EDTA tubes following their own protocols. For TCRbeta analysis, collaborators shipped samples as frozen whole blood, isolated PBMCs, or DNA extracted from either of those sample types. The immunoSEQ Assay, a bias-controlled multiplex PCR, was used to amplify TCRbeta CDR3 regions from genomic DNA. The study's own analysis went as follows. The number of nucleated cells in each sample was estimated by amplification of reference gene primers within the assay. Sequence reads were collapsed and filtered to measure the absolute abundance of every unique TCRbeta CDR3 rearrangement. Productive Simpson clonality was computed per sample as the square root of Simpson's diversity index over productive rearrangements. Entries here come from immuneACCESS through TCRdb and include only in-frame sequences with V and J called. Some clones fail to appear in such tables; in the studies checked, an unresolved V gene covers under half of the shortfall, and the cause of the remainder is unknown. The DNA gave D and trimming, while V, J and clone size come from that table. The sample table lists fewer than 250,000 clones, around 90% of them with a count of one. The top ten clones comprise more than 2.5% of the sample.

General conclusions and limits of the study: Clinical and demographic metadata were provided uncurated, with the amount varying by source and participant.

The germline V gene (reference sequence) yields MNHEY for CDR1 and SMNVEV for CDR2. Trimming costs V 1 base and J 3 bases, and their ends lie 12 bases apart. The CDR3 goes from the cysteine to the phenylalanine over 16 residues. The only DNA kept is the CDR3, 48 bases in frame from the first base. This clone has a single count. Its antigen target is currently unknown. Base qualities are not provided; no much larger clone lies one nucleotide away. Sequenced: peripheral blood. The TCR was taken from a man aged 55 to 70 with acute or convalescent COVID-19. The rearranged chain carries TRBV27 and TRBJ1-4, with no confidently assigned D gene. The CDR3 corresponds to CASSLLGGRANEKLFF. The DNA sequence is TGTGCCAGCAGTTTATTGGGCGGGCGGGCTAATGAAAAACTGTTTTTT.